Presented here are 27 T cell receptor beta chains from one specimen sequenced in a study of radiotherapy plus CTLA-4 blockade in lung cancer. Profiled with immunoSEQ multiplex PCR; TCRdb holds only in-frame clones, not every one. The sample has 26,000 or so clones; around 85% are singletons. The source material was peripheral blood, sampled from a patient treated with radiotherapy plus ipilimumab. All receptors come from a human donor with non-small cell lung cancer who had stable disease on radiotherapy plus ipilimumab.

The chain is built from TRBV11-2 and TRBJ1-4; D is undetermined. V lost 1 base and J 7 bases, leaving 4 bases between the germline ends. CDR3 length equals 12 residues. CDR1 and CDR2 from the germline V gene are SGHAT and FQNNGV. CDR3 residues: CASSLVFEKLFF. CDR3 bases: TGTGCCAGCAGCTTAGTTTTTGAAAAACTGTTTTTT.

This clone was detected only once. V and J are TRBV4-1 and TRBJ1-2; D ambiguous. CDR3 size: 15 residues. V dropped 0 bases and J dropped 2 bases, with 10 bases sitting between them. CDR1 MGHRA and CDR2 YSYEKL come from the germline V gene. The chain's CDR3 is CASSQEEAGNYGYTF. CDR3 DNA: TGCGCCAGCAGCCAAGAAGAAGCAGGCAACTATGGCTACACCTTC.

J is TRBJ1-3 and V is TRBV9; the match to TRBD1 covers 9 bases. V dropped 3 bases and J dropped 4; count of bases not matched to a gene: 5. This CDR3 spans 15 amino acids. Germline V CDR1 and CDR2: SGDLS, YYNGEE. CDR3: CASSAPGQGGNTIYF. For the CDR3, the DNA is TGTGCCAGCAGCGCCCCGGGACAGGGAGGAAACACCATATATTTT. Supplemented by reference TRBV9 and TRBJ1-3, the full variable domain reads DSGVTQTPKHLITATGQRVTLRCSPRSGDLSVYWYQQSLDQGLQFLIQYYNGEERAKGNILERFSAQQFPDLHSELNLSSLELGDSALYFCASSAPGQGGNTIYFGEGSWLTVV.

The chain is built from TRBV6-6 and TRBJ2-7; TRBD2 agrees at 8 bases. Germline V gene sequence: CDR1 MNHNY, CDR2 SVGAGI (reference sequence). The J segment lost 3 bases and the V segment lost 11 bases, leaving 15 bases of the junction unmatched. The CDR3 runs 15 residues. This CDR3 is CARPRGAAGGYEQYF. The DNA of the CDR3 is TGTGCCCGACCGCGGGGGGCCGCGGGAGGCTACGAGCAGTACTTC.

The rearrangement links TRBV19 to TRBJ1-1; 7 bases map to TRBD1. This CDR3 is built from 15 residues. The germline gives CDR1 LNHDA, CDR2 SQIVND (reference sequence). Germline trimming cut 4 bases from V and 4 bases from J; bases unmatched to any gene: 9. The CDR3 bases are TGTGCCAGTAGTACTAGACAGGGTCCGGGCACTGAAGCTTTCTTT. This encodes CASSTRQGPGTEAFF. Variable domain in full (rest from reference TRBV19 and TRBJ1-1): DGGITQSPKYLFRKEGQNVTLSCEQNLNHDAMYWYRQDPGQGLRLIYYSQIVNDFQKGDIAEGYSVSREKKESFPLTVTSAQKNPTAFYLCASSTRQGPGTEAFFGQGTRLTVV.

This chain links TRBV28 with TRBJ2-1, with D possibly called TRBD1 or TRBD2 (5 bases each). Per the germline V gene, CDR1 is MDHEN and CDR2 is SYDVKM. The germline V and J ends were trimmed by 5 bases and 2 bases, with 13 bases remaining between them. The CDR3 is 15 residues long. CDR3: CASSRGATTYNEQFF. The CDR3 DNA sequence: TGTGCCAGCAGTCGAGGGGCAACTACCTACAATGAGCAGTTCTTC.

J is TRBJ2-5 and V is TRBV5-1; D not resolved. Germline-derived CDR1 and CDR2 are SGHRS and YFSETQ. The CDR3 is 12 residues long. V dropped 2 bases and J dropped 5 bases, with 7 bases sitting between them. The CDR3 DNA is TGCGCCAGCAGCTTTGGAGTGGAGACCCAGTACTTC. It is translated as CASSFGVETQYF.

Only a few counts were recorded for this clone. The chain has TRBV27 and TRBJ1-6; D is uncertain. The CDR3 extends over 12 amino acids. Germline CDR1 and CDR2: MNHEY and SMNVEV (reference sequence). The germline V and J ends were trimmed by 5 bases and 16 bases, with 15 bases remaining between them. CDR3 sequence: CASSREWGGLHF. The CDR3 nucleotides read TGTGCCAGCAGTCGGGAGTGGGGTGGTCTCCACTTT.

This clone was observed a handful of times. The chain carries TRBV9 and TRBJ1-2; D is ambiguous. The length of the CDR3 is 15 residues. Trimming stripped 0 bases from V and 8 bases from J, with 17 bases between. Germline V gene lookup returns CDR1 SGDLS and CDR2 YYNGEE. Here the CDR3 reads CASSVEAYRDFGYTF. CDR3 nucleotides: TGTGCCAGCAGCGTAGAAGCTTACCGGGATTTCGGCTACACCTTC.

The CDR3 coding sequence is TGTGCCAGCAGCCCTCGGATGAGCTCTGGAAACACCATATATTTT. Translating it yields CASSPRMSSGNTIYF. The V call is TRBV7-8, the J call TRBJ1-3, with D unclear. Germline V gene lookup returns CDR1 SGHVS and CDR2 FQNEAQ. CDR3 length equals 15 residues. V was trimmed by 5 bases and J by 0 bases, leaving 11 bases between them.

V is TRBV7-2 and J is TRBJ2-1; 8 bases agree with TRBD1. Germline lookup yields CDR1 SGHTA and CDR2 FQGNSA. J lost 7 bases, V lost 4 bases, and 9 bases had no gene match. This CDR3 has 15 amino acids. CDR3 loop: CASSSTGGRLNEQFF. The CDR3 DNA sequence: TGTGCCAGCAGCTCAACAGGGGGGAGGTTGAATGAGCAGTTCTTC.

The chain combines TRBV5-6 with TRBJ1-4; TRBD1 matches 10 bases. This CDR3 contains 18 residues. CDR1 and CDR2 from the germline V gene are SGHDT and YYEEEE. With V trimmed by 4 bases and J by 6 bases, 15 bases remained unmatched. CDR3 loop: CASSADRGRLIWDEKLFF. In DNA form, the CDR3 reads TGTGCCAGCAGCGCCGACAGGGGGCGCTTAATTTGGGATGAAAAACTGTTTTTT. Variable domain in full (rest from reference TRBV5-6 and TRBJ1-4): DAGVTQSPTHLIKTRGQQVTLRCSPKSGHDTVSWYQQALGQGPQFIFQYYEEEERQRGNFPDRFSGHQFPNYSSELNVNALLLGDSALYLCASSADRGRLIWDEKLFFGSGTQLSVL.

V and J are TRBV7-9 and TRBJ2-3; D gene unclear. CDR1 SEHNR and CDR2 FQNEAQ come from the germline V gene (reference sequence). Deletions cut 8 bases from V and 6 bases from J, with 12 bases between. The CDR3 length is 12 residues. In nucleotides, the CDR3 is TGTGCCAGCGCTTTCCTTCGTGATACGCAGTATTTT. It specifies CASAFLRDTQYF.

This clone has more than one count but fewer than ten. The chain joins TRBV19 to TRBJ1-1, with D possibly matching TRBD1 (5 bases). V lost 4 bases, J lost 3 bases, and 15 bases lay in between. There are 15 residues in the CDR3. The germline gives CDR1 LNHDA, CDR2 SQIVND (reference sequence). The CDR3 DNA sequence: TGTGCCAGTAGTAACAGGAGGCTGGTGGACACTGAAGCTTTCTTT. Translation: CASSNRRLVDTEAFF.

This clone was seen a single time. This sequence joins TRBV5-1 and TRBJ2-7, with TRBD2 matching 8 bases. V trimming: 4 bases; J trimming: 3 bases; junction bases outside the gene matches: 6. The CDR3 spans 14 residues. Germline V gene sequence: CDR1 SGHRS, CDR2 YFSETQ. In DNA form, the CDR3 reads TGCGCCAGCAGCCTCGGGAGGGAATTCTACGAGCAGTACGTC. Its protein product is CASSLGREFYEQYV.

The gene calls are TRBV6-5 and TRBJ2-7, with D tentatively TRBD2 (6 bases). The length of the CDR3 is 13 residues. The ends were cut back, 2 bases at V and 6 bases at J, with 11 bases in the middle. Germline V gene data show CDR1 as MNHEY and CDR2 as SVGAGI. The DNA of the CDR3 is TGTGCCAGCAGTTACGGGCGGGGCGCCGAGCAGTACGTC. This codes for CASSYGRGAEQYV.

The J gene is TRBJ2-7, the V gene TRBV15, with D perhaps given as TRBD1 or TRBD2 (7 bases each). This CDR3 is 15 amino acids long. Trimming stripped 3 bases from V and 2 bases from J, with 14 bases between. Germline CDR1 reads LNHNV; CDR2 reads YYDKDF (reference sequence). The CDR3 loop is CATSRGGTEAYEQYF. The DNA of the CDR3 is TGTGCCACCAGCAGGGGGGGGACAGAAGCCTACGAGCAGTACTTC.

The CDR3 DNA sequence: TGCGCCAGCAGCTTGGAAGGGGGAAACACCATATATTTT. Translated, it gives CASSLEGGNTIYF. V is TRBV5-1 and J is TRBJ1-3; no firm D call. Trimming took 0 bases from V and 4 from J, leaving 5 bases between them. The CDR3 spans 13 residues. The germline gives CDR1 SGHRS, CDR2 YFSETQ. Looking up the rest from reference TRBV5-1 and TRBJ1-3 gives the full variable domain: KAGVTQTPRYLIKTRGQQVTLSCSPISGHRSVSWYQQTPGQGLQFLFEYFSETQRNKGNFPGRFSGRQFSNSRSEMNVSTLELGDSALYLCASSLEGGNTIYFGEGSWLTVV.

A few counts support this clone. This chain joins TRBV6-1 and TRBJ1-1, with TRBD1 matching 9 bases. Germline V gene data show CDR1 as MNHNS and CDR2 as SASEGT. This CDR3 spans 17 amino acids. V lost 4 bases and J lost 2; bases outside the gene matches: 11. CDR3 DNA: TGTGCCAGCAGTGGTTCAAACAGGGGGCGCGGAAACACTGAAGCTTTCTTT. This gives the protein CASSGSNRGRGNTEAFF.

This clone was seen a handful of times. This rearrangement joins TRBV6-1 to TRBJ2-7; D remains unclear. CDR3 length: 13 residues. Trimming removed 8 bases from V and 2 bases from J, with 13 bases in between. Looked up from germline, CDR1 is MNHNS and CDR2 is SASEGT. Here the CDR3 reads CASSTSYTYEQYV. The CDR3 DNA is TGTGCCAGCTCCACGTCTTATACCTACGAGCAGTACGTC.

The chain couples TRBV5-6 to TRBJ2-7, with D maybe TRBD1 (5 bases). The CDR3 spans 15 residues. The germline V and J ends were trimmed by 2 bases and 2 bases, with 14 bases remaining between them. Germline CDR1 is SGHDT and CDR2 is YYEEEE. CDR3 residues: CASSFVTDITYEQYF. In DNA, the CDR3 is TGTGCCAGCAGCTTTGTGACAGACATCACCTACGAGCAGTACTTC.

V gene TRBV11-2 combines with J gene TRBJ2-7, with 11 bases fitting TRBD2. The V gene end was trimmed by 4 bases and the J gene end by 3 bases; junction bases not matched to a gene: 14. This CDR3 is built from 18 residues. Germline V CDR1 and CDR2: SGHAT, FQNNGV. The CDR3 region has the DNA TGTGCCAGCAGCTCCCCTAGCGGGGGGCAGACTAACTACTACGAGCAGTACGTC. As protein: CASSSPSGGQTNYYEQYV.

This clone was observed a single time. The chain links TRBV6-5 to TRBJ1-2; D is undetermined. Per the germline V gene, CDR1 is MNHEY and CDR2 is SVGAGI. Trimming took 1 base from V and 5 from J, leaving 8 bases between them. This CDR3 has 13 residues. The CDR3 DNA is TGTGCCAGCAGTTACTTCGACACGTATGGCTACACCTTC. This sequence encodes CASSYFDTYGYTF.

The chain is built from TRBV29-1 and TRBJ1-2, with 7 bases lining up with TRBD1. Germline assignment: CDR1 SQVTM and CDR2 ANQGSEA. V trimming: 8 bases; J trimming: 2 bases; junction bases outside the gene matches: 5. The CDR3 sequence is 12 residues long. The CDR3: CSTSGQNYGYTF. In nucleotides, the CDR3 is TGCAGCACCTCGGGACAGAACTATGGCTACACCTTC.

This clone was seen only once. This chain uses TRBV30 with TRBJ2-7; the D gene is possibly TRBD1 (7 bases). Germline V gene lookup returns CDR1 GTSNPN and CDR2 SVGIG (reference sequence). The CDR3 covers 13 residues. V lost 5 bases, J lost 2 bases, and 13 bases lay in between. The CDR3 DNA reads as TGTGCCTGGGGGGCAGGGGGGACCTACGAGCAGTACTTC. Protein: CAWGAGGTYEQYF.

The chain links TRBV28 to TRBJ2-1; a weak D match, TRBD2 (5 bases). This CDR3 contains 10 residues. Germline values: CDR1 MDHEN, CDR2 SYDVKM. With 2 bases removed from V and 12 bases from J, the gap between germline ends came to 5 bases. The CDR3 loop reads CASSLGRQFF. CDR3 coding DNA: TGTGCCAGCAGTTTAGGGAGGCAGTTCTTC.

The V call is TRBV2, the J call TRBJ1-5; D remains unclear. The germline V gene has CDR1 SNHLY and CDR2 FYNNEI. There are 13 residues in the CDR3. V was cut by 7 bases and J by 5 bases, with 12 bases left in between. CDR3 DNA sequence: TGTGCCAGCACGTGGGTCAGATATCAGCCCCAGCATTTT. It codes for CASTWVRYQPQHF.